This TCR beta chain was captured by sequencing in a study of cytomegalovirus exposure and HLA in healthy donors (dated by TCRdb to 2016 to 2017). For the study in its entirety: According to an earlier analysis of several hundred of the donors, about 180 million T cells yielded 100 million or so unique TCR beta sequences and 250 to 350 Gb of sequence data. Of the approximately 370 genotyped donors, less than 90% were placed in the genetic ancestry cluster associated with self-reported Caucasian donors. The number of donors typed differed by locus, with 629-630 for A, B, C, DRB1 and DQB1, more than 500 for DQA1, some 570 for DPA1, and 472 for DPB1. An early release covering about 600 HLA-typed donors comprised about 320 gigabases of sequencing data and around 85 million unique TCR sequences. The T cell repertoires of 666 subjects were profiled by immunosequencing and related to cytomegalovirus serostatus. Five DR-DQ haplotypes were handled as single units for association and clustering, since linkage in the cohort was strong. Rather than using new phenotypic data, the later analysis identified candidate immune exposures from TCR beta sequences and from how often those sequences occurred across donors. All discovery cohort repertoires had been generated on a single sequencing platform. To predict cytomegalovirus infection status, the study brought together high-throughput TCR immunosequencing, statistical association of individual TCRs with disease status, and machine learning. A later analysis re-analyzed previously published TCR beta repertoires from 650 to 800 donors and added high-resolution HLA genotyping to study TCR occurrence patterns. Both class I and class II loci were covered by HLA typing, at four-digit resolution. Among 398 genotyped donors of the cohort, an average of approximately 200,000 unique TCR beta nucleotide sequences was sequenced per donor, of which about 19% were non-productive. A later genetic analysis took genome-wide SNP genotypes for about three fifths of the roughly 670 donors and used that subset as a discovery cohort. The study aimed to test whether cataloging public T cell receptors could reveal signatures of past pathogen exposure. Donor age, sex, ethnicity and CMV serostatus were compiled alongside the repertoire data. In addition to the first cohort of several hundred subjects, a separate validation cohort of under 150 different subjects was used. An earlier analysis of approximately 580 of the donors used high-throughput TCR beta sequencing to judge whether each TCR beta V gene segment behaved as functional or pseudogenic. General conclusions and limits of the study: A cluster of highly shared sequence variants was judged likely to represent a technical artifact of the sequencing pipeline. Strong co-occurrence of HLA alleles, especially DR and DQ, made assigning TCR associations to individual alleles difficult. A later analysis found that TCR association rates varied across HLA loci, with DRB1 alleles showing the most associated TCRs and HLA-C alleles the fewest. The earlier analysis of around 600 of the donors excluded some 15 rarely observed V segments, including chromosome 9 orphons, because counts were too low. Linkage disequilibrium might explain the correlated functional status among segregating V segments, but an unknown experimental factor could not be excluded. A few of the identified cytomegalovirus-associated TCR beta chains were confirmed in vitro to be specific for cytomegalovirus antigens. A total of 150 or so TCR beta chains were listed by the study as associated with cytomegalovirus. Some IMGT-functional V segments, including TRBV6-2 and TRBV6-3, could not be distinguished by the 87-base-pair reads and were therefore excluded. A further reported finding was that TCR beta sequences accurately predicted the HLA-A and HLA-B alleles for most subjects in the first cohort. Several of the top co-occurrence clusters appeared to be linked to parvovirus B19, influenza, CMV and Epstein-Barr virus, according to a later analysis. At a false discovery rate of 0.05, a later analysis linked roughly 17,000 TCR beta sequences to specific HLA alleles. Most TCR sequences were seen in very few donors, while some public TCRs were found in many individuals. A later analysis found that HLA-associated TCR beta chains were more clonally expanded and had lower generation probabilities than equally common non-associated chains. Compared with the roughly 710-donor mean, donors in an Asian-associated ancestry cluster had fewer N-insertions in productive TCRs, according to a later genetic analysis. The classifier was reported to diagnose cytomegalovirus status with high specificity and sensitivity in both the original and validation cohorts. The presence/absence analyses assumed that sequencing depth was roughly uniform across donors, and that assumption may not be true. In a later analysis, most CMV-associated TCR beta chains were found to appear HLA-restricted, with HLA associations seemingly driven largely by CMV exposure. For the cohort, immune exposure information was limited to CMV serostatus. Only TCR beta chains were sequenced in this cohort, and the absence of alpha or paired-chain data limited detectable features. HLA typing was unavailable for some donors at each locus, so association tests used only the typed subset. Broadly in line with IMGT annotations, most TCR beta V segments showed up in productive rearrangements about 87% or about 30% of the time in an earlier analysis of several hundred of the donors. The authors suggested that the approach could potentially be generalized to other disease states and immunological phenotypes. In a later genetic analysis, a missense DCLRE1C variant was associated with V-gene and J-gene trimming of TCR beta chains, and the association was replicated in an independent cohort.

The cohort comprised approximately 700 healthy bone marrow donors. At the time of sampling, every cohort member was nominally healthy, though immune exposures that went unrecorded were likely present. The donor tested CMV seronegative, placing the donor among the 350 to 400 seronegative members of the cohort. A peripheral blood sample was provided by each donor, and peripheral blood mononuclear cells were used for TCR beta sequencing. Genomic DNA was extracted from the blood cell samples with the Qiagen DNeasy Blood Extraction Kit. This clone has a single count. Its antigen is not yet known. Base qualities are missing; no much larger clone stands one base away. Receptor libraries were prepared by the immunoSEQ multiplex PCR assay. For the multiplex PCR, a mixture combining 60 forward primers for TCR Vbeta segments and 13 reverse primers for TCR Jbeta segments was used. The CDR3 region of rearranged TCR beta genes was amplified from genomic DNA by a multiplex PCR assay. The amplified TCR beta libraries were sequenced on the Illumina HiSeq System as 87-base-pair reads. On the authors' methods: A later analysis counted approximately 84 million unique TCR beta chains across the 600 to 850 repertoires, and 10 million to 12 million of these chains were shared by at least two donors. Raw reads were error-corrected and collapsed into unique sequences with a nearest-neighbor algorithm that merged closely related sequences to remove PCR and sequencing errors. Alignment of CDR3 sequences to IMGT reference sequences was used to assign V, D and J gene segments. For a sequence to be retained, a match of at least six nucleotides to both a V gene segment and a J gene segment was required. Rearrangements were called productive when the CDR3 lacked stop codons and stayed in frame with V and J; all others were non-productive. Following IMGT convention, CDR3 was defined as the stretch from the second conserved V-encoded cysteine to the conserved J-encoded phenylalanine. The earlier analysis of 500 to 600 of the donors excluded sequences that lacked an unambiguous match to a single V gene segment. In an earlier analysis of 587 of the donors, V segments were called functional above 56.7% productive rearrangements and were called segregating when the between-donor standard deviation exceeded 5%. A statistical classification framework was built to diagnose cytomegalovirus status from the catalog of TCR beta chain sequences. In a later analysis, V and J genes were assigned by comparing TCR nucleotide sequences against IMGT/GENE-DB human TR gene sequences. The TCRdist pipeline was used in a later analysis to assign CDR3 sequences and most-parsimonious VDJ recombination scenarios. In a later analysis, every TCR beta chain was defined by the combination of its CDR3 amino acid sequence and its V-gene family, and reads without a unique V-gene family were dropped. In a later analysis, 450 to 600 highly shared, low-generation-probability nucleotide sequences were removed to address suspected cross-contamination and a sequencing artifact. In a later analysis, a clonal expansion index was calculated for each public chain from normalized within-repertoire ranks of inferred template counts. In a later analysis, generation probabilities were computed with a VDJ recombination model fitted to out-of-frame rearrangements, and the resulting probabilities were checked against IGoR. In a later analysis, TCR-TCR, TCR-HLA and TCR-CMV co-occurrence was scored with hypergeometric tests, and a repertoire-size bias correction was applied to TCR pairs. False discovery rates were estimated in a later analysis by permuting HLA or CMV assignments 20 times. In a later analysis, co-occurring TCRs were grouped using DBSCAN, and TCRdist sequence similarity was added for clustering within HLA-allele-positive subsets. Co-occurrence clustering excluded repertoires with fewer than 30,000 or more than 120,000 public chains, plus five with anomalous nucleotide sharing. TCRdb mirrors the immuneACCESS table, restricted to in-frame sequences. Some clones are absent from its copies; in checked studies, under half trace to an unresolved V gene, and the reason for the others is unknown. Clone size and the V and J calls come from that table; the DNA yielded D and trimming. The sample data list about 82,000 clones, and just over 70% of these were observed just once. The ten largest clonotypes hold 8.2% of the sample.

Measured from the cysteine to the phenylalanine, the CDR3 is 14 residues long. Just the 42-base CDR3 DNA is kept, in frame starting at base 1. The germline V gene provides CDR1 MNHEY and CDR2 SVGAGI. Deletion took 6 bases off V and 0 bases off J, with a span of 9 bases between the germline ends. The rearranged chain carries TRBV6-5 and TRBJ2-4, with the D gene too uncertain to name. The TCR sequence derives from a man aged 55 to 69 in good health and CMV-seronegative. Specimen: PBMCs. The CDR3 loop reads CASSLNIAKNIQYF. The bases are TGTGCCAGCAGCCTTAACATAGCCAAAAACATTCAGTACTTC.